Listed below are T cell receptor beta chains from one sample, sequenced in a study of graft-versus-host responses after intestinal transplantation. Produced via immunoSEQ multiplex PCR; TCRdb's table is partial and in-frame only. The sample shows more than 12,000 clones, about 33% of them seen only once. The source material was alloreactive CD8+ T cells from a mixed lymphocyte reaction culture, sampled before intestinal transplant. Receptors originate from a human patient who received an intestinal transplant. CDR3s include the opening cysteine and the closing phenylalanine or tryptophan. Fields, in order: J gene, D gene, V gene, clone size, CDR3 protein, CDR3 DNA. A D gene is named only where the DNA matches it firmly. Size tells how often a clone was seen (once, few, many) or the class of an expanded clone, and some rows leave it out.

>TRBJ2-2|NA|TRBV18|NA
CASSPGQGELFF
TGTGCCAGCTCACCAGGACAGGGGGAGCTGTTTTTT
>TRBJ1-4|NA|TRBV11-2|NA
CASSRGNEKLFF
TGTGCCAGCAGCCGAGGAAATGAAAAACTGTTTTTT
>TRBJ2-7|TRBD1|TRBV4-1|NA
CASSPGQGVGEQYF
TGCGCCAGCAGCCCGGGACAGGGAGTAGGAGAGCAGTACTTC
>TRBJ1-1|TRBD1|TRBV19|medium-sized
CASSIGTGEFFTEAFF
TGTGCCAGTAGTATTGGTACAGGGGAATTCTTCACTGAAGCTTTCTTT
>TRBJ1-1|TRBD1|TRBV27|NA
CASNPGTGGADEAFF
TGTGCCAGCAACCCCGGGACAGGGGGCGCGGATGAAGCTTTCTTT
>TRBJ2-1|NA|TRBV11-2|NA
CASSLYYGGSSNEQFF
TGTGCCAGCAGCTTATATTACGGTGGTAGTAGCAATGAGCAGTTCTTC
>TRBJ2-7|NA|TRBV7-9|NA
CASSPPAGGFYEQYF
TGTGCCAGCAGCCCCCCCGCAGGGGGGTTCTACGAGCAGTACTTC
>TRBJ1-5|NA|TRBV30|medium-sized
CAWSSYSNQPQHF
TGTGCCTGGAGTTCTTATAGCAATCAGCCCCAGCATTTT
>TRBJ1-2|NA|TRBV21-1|NA
CASAEGPGVGYTF
TGTGCCTCCGCGGAGGGGCCCGGGGTTGGCTACACCTTC
>TRBJ1-1|NA|TRBV4-3|NA
CASSQARGGTEAFF
TGCGCCAGCAGCCAAGCCCGGGGGGGGACTGAAGCTTTCTTT
>TRBJ2-7|TRBD1|TRBV30|NA
CAWSVFQGVEQYF
TGTGCCTGGAGTGTATTTCAGGGGGTCGAGCAGTACTTC
>TRBJ2-1|TRBD1|TRBV11-3|NA
CASSPRTGGYNEQFF
TGTGCCAGCAGCCCCAGGACAGGGGGATACAATGAGCAGTTCTTC
>TRBJ2-2|TRBD2|TRBV4-3|NA
CASSQGLAGNTGELFF
TGCGCCAGCAGCCAGGGACTAGCGGGGAACACCGGGGAGCTGTTTTTT
>TRBJ1-1|TRBD1|TRBV4-1|few
CASSQDNQGAWGNTEAFF
TGCGCCAGCAGCCAAGATAACCAGGGGGCGTGGGGGAACACTGAAGCTTTCTTT
>TRBJ2-5|TRBD1|TRBV13|NA
CASSSQTGVGTQYF
TGTGCCAGCAGCTCCCAGACAGGGGTTGGGACCCAGTACTTC
>TRBJ2-3|TRBD2|TRBV7-3|NA
CASSLISGSGGAGDTQYF
TGTGCCAGCAGCTTAATTTCAGGTAGCGGGGGGGCAGGAGATACGCAGTATTTT
>TRBJ2-7|NA|TRBV11-2|NA
CASSMTATAYEQYF
TGTGCCAGCAGTATGACAGCGACCGCCTACGAGCAGTACTTC
>TRBJ2-1|NA|TRBV4-3|few
CASSQGSVGGAAGNEQFF
TGCGCCAGCAGCCAAGGAAGCGTGGGGGGGGCCGCGGGCAATGAGCAGTTCTTC
>TRBJ2-6|NA|TRBV18|NA
CASSPLARHAISGANVLTF
TGTGCCAGCTCACCACTAGCTCGGCATGCGATCTCTGGGGCCAACGTCCTGACTTTC
>TRBJ2-7|TRBD1|TRBV7-2|NA
CASSLVGGAYEQYF
TGTGCCAGCAGCCTAGTAGGGGGCGCCTACGAGCAGTACTTC
>TRBJ2-7|TRBD2|TRBV30|NA
CAWNALAGGPYEQYF
TGTGCCTGGAATGCCCTAGCGGGGGGGCCCTACGAGCAGTACTTC
>TRBJ2-7|NA|TRBV13|NA
CASSFGRGYEQYF
TGTGCCAGCAGCTTTGGCAGGGGCTACGAGCAGTACTTC
>TRBJ1-1|NA|TRBV4-3|NA
CASSQDRGFNTEAFF
TGCGCCAGCAGCCAAGACAGGGGTTTCAACACTGAAGCTTTCTTT
>TRBJ2-1|TRBD2|TRBV27|NA
CASSPYAGGPSNEQFF
TGTGCCAGCAGTCCTTACGCGGGGGGGCCAAGCAATGAGCAGTTCTTC
>TRBJ2-5|TRBD2|TRBV11-2|NA
CASSLLAGGFGETQYF
TGTGCCAGCAGCTTATTAGCGGGGGGGTTCGGGGAGACCCAGTACTTC
>TRBJ2-7|TRBD1|TRBV30|few
CAWGQGGTTYEQYF
TGTGCCTGGGGACAGGGGGGGACGACCTACGAGCAGTACTTC
>TRBJ2-7|TRBD2|TRBV30|few
CAWSVGLYEQYF
TGTGCCTGGAGTGTGGGACTATACGAGCAGTACTTC
>TRBJ1-1|NA|TRBV30|NA
CAWYQGGTEAFF
TGTGCCTGGTACCAGGGCGGCACTGAAGCTTTCTTT
>TRBJ1-2|TRBD1|TRBV29-1|NA
CSVLTGGADGYTF
TGCAGCGTCCTCACAGGGGGCGCAGATGGCTACACCTTC
>TRBJ1-1|TRBD1|TRBV4-3|NA
CASSPGTGGMNTEAFF
TGCGCCAGCAGCCCAGGGACAGGGGGGATGAACACTGAAGCTTTCTTT
>TRBJ1-1|TRBD1|TRBV14|few
CASSLYRGMNTEAFF
TGTGCCAGCAGCCTTTACAGGGGAATGAACACTGAAGCTTTCTTT
>TRBJ2-2|NA|TRBV27|NA
CASSSVFFNTGELFF
TGTGCCAGCAGTTCCGTGTTTTTCAACACCGGGGAGCTGTTTTTT
>TRBJ1-2|TRBD1|TRBV4-3|NA
CASSQDRTGLYGYTF
TGCGCCAGCAGCCAAGATAGGACAGGGCTATATGGCTACACCTTC
>TRBJ2-7|TRBD1|TRBV6-5|NA
CASRTSGTGFEQYF
TGTGCCAGCAGGACCTCCGGGACAGGGTTCGAGCAGTACTTC
>TRBJ2-6|NA|TRBV5-1|NA
CASSFVPGGSGANVLTF
TGCGCCAGCAGCTTTGTACCCGGGGGCTCTGGGGCCAACGTCCTGACTTTC
>TRBJ2-1|TRBD2|TRBV7-9|few
CASSSGLAPNEQFF
TGTGCCAGCAGCTCGGGACTAGCCCCCAATGAGCAGTTCTTC
>TRBJ2-7|NA|TRBV30|few
CAWSVGTFYEQYF
TGTGCCTGGAGTGTCGGGACATTCTACGAGCAGTACTTC
>TRBJ2-1|NA|TRBV4-3|NA
CASSQVGRAQFNEQFF
TGCGCCAGCAGCCAAGTTGGCAGGGCCCAATTCAATGAGCAGTTCTTC
>TRBJ2-7|TRBD2|TRBV4-3|NA
CASSQGPQRGSSYEQYF
TGCGCCAGCAGCCAAGGGCCTCAGCGGGGGAGCTCCTACGAGCAGTACTTC
>TRBJ1-1|NA|TRBV7-9|NA
CASSPPGNTEAFF
TGTGCCAGCAGCCCCCCCGGGAACACTGAAGCTTTCTTT
>TRBJ2-7|NA|TRBV7-9|NA
CASSPSTGTYLYYEQYF
TGTGCCAGCAGCCCATCGACAGGTACTTACCTTTACTACGAGCAGTACTTC
>TRBJ2-1|TRBD2|TRBV7-9|NA
CASSPLAWEQFF
TGTGCCAGCAGCCCACTAGCGTGGGAGCAGTTCTTC
>TRBJ2-3|TRBD2|TRBV30|NA
CAWSPGTSGGTDTQYF
TGTGCCTGGAGTCCCGGGACTAGCGGTGGCACAGATACGCAGTATTTT
>TRBJ2-1|TRBD2|TRBV7-2|medium-sized
CASATSGGDNEQFF
TGTGCCAGCGCGACTAGCGGGGGTGACAATGAGCAGTTCTTC
>TRBJ2-7|TRBD2|TRBV4-3|few
CASSQDRTSGSGEQYF
TGCGCCAGCAGCCAAGATAGGACTAGCGGGAGTGGGGAGCAGTACTTC
>TRBJ2-2|TRBD1|TRBV11-2|NA
CASSLDWTGAGELFF
TGTGCCAGCAGCTTAGATTGGACAGGGGCCGGGGAGCTGTTTTTT